The next 10 T cell receptor beta chains were all read from a single sample in a study of neoadjuvant anti-PD-1 for oral cavity cancer. Profiling relied on immunoSEQ multiplex PCR, and the TCRdb table lists in-frame clones only, not all of them. The sample lists about 16,000 clones; around 72% were seen once. This specimen consisted of PBMCs, obtained before nivolumab (anti-PD-1) treatment. Every receptor here comes from a person aged 35-79 years with oral cavity squamous cell carcinoma.

The J gene is TRBJ1-3, the V gene TRBV7-9, with D perhaps matching TRBD1 (6 bases). V was clipped by 2 bases and J by 0 bases, with 17 bases between them. Germline CDR1 is SEHNR and CDR2 is FQNEAQ (reference sequence). The CDR3 contains 18 residues. CDR3: CASSLLAGADLSGNTIYF. The CDR3 bases are TGTGCCAGCAGCTTATTGGCAGGGGCCGACCTCTCTGGAAACACCATATATTTT.

The chain is built from TRBV6-5 and TRBJ2-7, with D maybe TRBD2 (5 bases). Trimming took off 2 bases at V and 6 bases at J, with 11 bases between the two ends. CDR3 size: 13 residues. The germline V gene encodes CDR1 MNHEY and CDR2 SVGAGI. Here the CDR3 reads CASSYNRDSEQYF. The CDR3 DNA sequence: TGTGCCAGCAGTTACAATCGGGATTCCGAGCAGTACTTC.

The chain couples TRBV7-9 to TRBJ2-1; D possibly corresponds to TRBD2 (5 bases). Per germline, CDR1 SEHNR and CDR2 FQNEAQ (reference sequence). V was pared by 4 bases and J by 10 bases, with 14 bases between. The CDR3 consists of 13 residues. In DNA, the CDR3 is TGTGCCAGCAGCTCTCCCACTAGTCGCGAGCAGTTCTTC. Translation gives CASSSPTSREQFF. Together with reference TRBV7-9 and TRBJ2-1, the CDR3 gives the full variable domain: DTGVSQNPRHKITKRGQNVTFRCDPISEHNRLYWYRQTLGQGPEFLTYFQNEAQLEKSRLLSDRFSAERPKGSFSTLEIQRTEQGDSAMYLCASSSPTSREQFFGPGTRLTVL.

The chain combines TRBV12-5 with TRBJ2-1; D call uncertain. Trimming stripped 0 bases from V and 0 bases from J, with 15 bases between. The CDR3 has 18 residues. Germline V lookup: CDR1 LGHNT, CDR2 FRNRAP. The CDR3 coding sequence is TGTGCTAGTGGTTTGGTATGGCAACCGGACGGCTCCTACAATGAGCAGTTCTTC. Residues: CASGLVWQPDGSYNEQFF.

The chain is built from TRBV6-1 and TRBJ2-7; tentatively, D is TRBD2 (6 bases). CDR3 size: 12 residues. The germline V gene encodes CDR1 MNHNS and CDR2 SASEGT. Trimming removed 8 bases at V and 3 bases at J, with 11 bases between. CDR3 protein: CASGGTIYEQYF. The CDR3 DNA is TGTGCCAGCGGCGGGACCATCTACGAGCAGTACTTC.

This chain uses TRBV4-1 with TRBJ2-7, with 11 bases aligning to TRBD2. The CDR3 loop spans 15 amino acids. The germline V gene has CDR1 MGHRA and CDR2 YSYEKL. Unmatched junction bases numbered 5, after V lost 3 bases and J lost 4 bases. CDR3 protein: CASSHSGRGDYEQYF. The CDR3 DNA sequence: TGCGCCAGCAGCCATAGCGGGAGGGGGGATTACGAGCAGTACTTC.

The rearrangement joins TRBV27 to TRBJ1-2; D ambiguous. CDR1 and CDR2 from the germline V gene are MNHEY and SMNVEV (reference sequence). Between the trimmed V and J ends, which lost 3 bases and 4 bases, there was a span of 15 bases. This CDR3 region has 15 residues. CDR3 loop: CASSFPTGFVYGYTF. The CDR3 nucleotides read TGTGCCAGCAGTTTCCCCACGGGGTTTGTCTATGGCTACACCTTC.

This chain joins TRBV5-4 and TRBJ2-3, with a possible D match to TRBD1 (6 bases). Germline V gene sequence: CDR1 SGHNT, CDR2 YYREEE (reference sequence). V lost 2 bases, J lost 4 bases, and 14 bases lay in between. CDR3 length equals 15 residues. Here the CDR3 reads CASSFPGKGADTQYF. The CDR3 coding sequence is TGTGCCAGCAGCTTCCCTGGGAAGGGGGCAGATACGCAGTATTTT.

The chain carries TRBV30 and TRBJ1-5; possible D gene TRBD1, 5 bases. With 0 bases removed from V and 6 bases from J, the gap between germline ends came to 18 bases. Germline loops: CDR1 GTSNPN, CDR2 SVGIG (reference sequence). This CDR3 has 16 amino acids. This CDR3 reads CAWSVRGGPGSQPQHF. The CDR3 coding sequence is TGTGCCTGGAGTGTAAGGGGCGGGCCCGGCAGTCAGCCCCAGCATTTT.

The chain employs TRBV5-1 and TRBJ2-7, with D possibly TRBD2 on 6 matching bases. The CDR3 is 15 amino acids. The germline V gene has CDR1 SGHRS and CDR2 YFSETQ. Trimming left V 2 bases short and J 0 bases short, with 12 bases between. CDR3 in amino acids: CASSFSAGSSYEQYF. DNA of the CDR3: TGCGCCAGCAGCTTCTCGGCGGGGAGCTCCTACGAGCAGTACTTC.